Sequencing of this T cell receptor (beta chain) was carried out in a study of human T cells and chemical hapten exposure. Study-level findings and limits: Those TCRs sitting above 1 in 1000 frequency stayed the same with DPC sensitization.

This clonotype was seen only a few times. Its target is unknown. The CDR3 sequence is 17 residues long. The junction had 9 bases not matched to a gene; V was cut back by 6 bases and J by 0 bases. Germline CDR1 LNHDA, CDR2 SQIVND (reference sequence). The time point denotes: patch test 1, 2 weeks after DPC sensitization. Treatment indicated: therapeutic diphenylcyclopropenone sensitization with weekly scalp DPC. TCRdb re-derived calls from the RACE reads in MiXCR, one entry per CDR3 protein. The repertoire has some 380,000 distinct CDR3 sequences, about 4.4% of them found once; the top ten carry 2% to 2.5%.

This chain links TRBV19 with TRBJ2-3; 10 bases are shared with TRBD2. Sequences were derived from whole blood, sampled in connection with sensitization to the hapten diphenylcyclopropenone (DPC). The sequence was obtained from a woman between 50 and 59 years old with alopecia areata. Some clones in this sample may be carry-over from other donors' samples. The CDR3 here is CASRRGLADSSTDTQYF. The CDR3 DNA sequence: TGTGCCAGTAGACGAGGACTAGCGGACTCTAGCACAGATACGCAGTATTTT.